This T cell receptor beta chain was retrieved from a study of control samples from healthy donors and cancer patients. CDR3 length equals 13 residues. CDR1 is SGHTA, CDR2 FQGNSA, per germline. Assay: immunoSEQ multiplex PCR; the TCRdb copy retains only in-frame clones and omits some. The sample holds around 50,000 clones; around 93% are singletons and the top ten take about 0.91%. Sequencing was carried out using PBMCs. The TCR sequence derives from a man aged 30 to 39 with colorectal cancer. The rearrangement joins TRBV7-2 to TRBJ2-2, with a tentative D call TRBD1 (5 bases). The CDR3, as DNA: TGTGCGCTACAGGAGACGAACACCGGGGAGCTGTTTTTT. Amino acid sequence: CALQETNTGELFF.